This T cell receptor beta chain was captured in a study of blood T cell repertoires in COVID-19. Repertoires were generated with immunoSEQ multiplex PCR, while TCRdb's copy carries only in-frame clones and drops some. The sample has 85,000 to 95,000 clones; approximately 87% are singletons. CDR3 length: 16 amino acids. V was pared by 3 bases and J by 3 bases, with 6 bases of the junction left unmatched. CDR1 and CDR2 (germline): MDHEN, SYDVKM. This receptor was obtained from a human donor with acute or convalescent COVID-19. The donor label of this sample is uncertain. The sample consisted of peripheral blood. The chain carries TRBV28 and TRBJ2-5; TRBD2 matches 11 bases. The CDR3 DNA reads as TGTGCCAGCAGTTTGATAGCGGGGGGGTGGAAAGAGACCCAGTACTTC. Its translation: CASSLIAGGWKETQYF.